Presented here are 27 T cell receptor beta chains from one specimen sequenced in a study of follicular helper T cells after annual influenza vaccination. Time point reported: 2014-2015 season, 7 days after vaccination. Generated by immunoSEQ multiplex PCR, the TCRdb table keeps only in-frame clones and is missing some. This sample has about 10,000 clones, with approximately 83% found just once. The sample consisted of CXCR5- memory CD4+ T cells sorted from blood, taken 7 days after influenza vaccination. These receptors all come from an adult who received the influenza vaccine.

The V call is TRBV5-1, the J call TRBJ2-7; D not certain. Germline CDR1 reads SGHRS; CDR2 reads YFSETQ. V was cut by 0 bases and J by 2 bases, with 9 bases left in between. This CDR3 is built from 14 residues. CDR3: CASSLEWQTYEQYF. In nucleotides, the CDR3 is TGCGCCAGCAGCTTGGAGTGGCAGACCTACGAGCAGTACTTC.

The chain uses TRBV4-1 and TRBJ1-5; D perhaps matches TRBD1 (6 bases). The CDR3 has 18 amino acids. V lost 1 base to trimming and J lost 2 bases, with 18 bases between them. Germline V CDR1 and CDR2: MGHRA, YSYEKL. For the CDR3, the DNA is TGCGCCAGCAGCCAAGTGTGGGGACACGTGGGGGGCAATCAGCCCCAGCATTTT. This codes for CASSQVWGHVGGNQPQHF.

The genes are TRBV6-5 and TRBJ2-7; a weak D match, TRBD1 (6 bases). Germline-derived CDR1 and CDR2 are MNHEY and SVGAGI. Trimming shortened V by 6 bases and J by 2 bases, and 14 bases separated the two germline ends. The CDR3 runs 14 residues. For the CDR3, the DNA is TGTGCCAGCAGCCGACAGGCTCAGGCCTACGAGCAGTACTTC. It is translated as CASSRQAQAYEQYF.

V gene TRBV5-3 combines with J gene TRBJ1-5; 8 nucleotides line up with TRBD1. TRBV5-3 is an ORF, with its function uncertain. The ends lost 5 bases at V and 2 bases at J; junction bases unmatched: 6. CDR3 length equals 15 residues. The CDR3 spells CARRLGQGRNQPQHF. Here the CDR3 DNA reads TGTGCCAGAAGACTCGGACAGGGCCGCAATCAGCCCCAGCATTTT.

This clone occurred a few times. The chain is built from TRBV5-1 and TRBJ1-5; D is undetermined. This CDR3 has 14 amino acids. The V gene lost 0 bases and the J gene lost 2 bases, with 6 bases spanning the gap. Germline-derived CDR1 and CDR2 are SGHRS and YFSETQ. CDR3 DNA: TGCGCCAGCAGCTTGGCGGCGGGCAATCAGCCCCAGCATTTT. This codes for CASSLAAGNQPQHF.

The J gene is TRBJ2-2, the V gene TRBV19, with 10 bases that match TRBD1. The trim removed 8 bases at V and 4 bases at J, leaving 10 bases unmatched. There are 16 residues in the CDR3. Germline V gene lookup returns CDR1 LNHDA and CDR2 SQIVND (reference sequence). The CDR3 spells CASAIRTGGSTGELFF. The DNA for the CDR3 is TGTGCCAGTGCCATCAGGACAGGGGGTAGCACCGGGGAGCTGTTTTTT.

This clone was observed a single time. The chain combines TRBV6-5 with TRBJ2-5; a possible D gene is TRBD1 (6 bases). Deletions cut 7 bases from V and 2 bases from J, with 17 bases between. Germline values: CDR1 MNHEY, CDR2 SVGAGI. The CDR3 is 15 amino acids. The CDR3 DNA reads as TGTGCCAGCACTCCTGCCGCGACAGGACAAGAGACCCAGTACTTC. Translation: CASTPAATGQETQYF.

V gene TRBV5-4 combines with J gene TRBJ2-7, with D perhaps TRBD2 (6 bases). Trimming stripped 5 bases from V and 7 bases from J, with 31 bases between. The V gene's germline CDR1 is SGHNT and CDR2 YYREEE (reference sequence). The CDR3 has 18 residues. CDR3 sequence (DNA): TGTGCCAGCAGTTCGATACTTGGTCTCGGGGGACGTGGGGGTGAGCAGTACTTC. This gives the protein CASSSILGLGGRGGEQYF.

This chain connects TRBV27 to TRBJ2-7, with D perhaps TRBD1 (5 bases). Germline CDR1 and CDR2: MNHEY and SMNVEV (reference sequence). This CDR3 is 14 amino acids long. Deletions cut 4 bases from V and 2 bases from J, with 12 bases between. The CDR3 nucleotides are TGTGCCAGCAGTTCCCCGGCAGGGACCTACGAGCAGTACTTC. Translating gives CASSSPAGTYEQYF.

V gene TRBV5-4 combines with J gene TRBJ1-5, with TRBD1 identical over 9 bases. The length of the CDR3 is 14 residues. CDR1 and CDR2 (germline): SGHNT, YYREEE (reference sequence). Losses at the gene ends were 4 bases for V and 7 bases for J; bases not matched to a gene: 6. CDR3 region: CASSMGTGRQPQHF. Written as DNA, the CDR3 is TGTGCCAGCAGCATGGGGACAGGGCGACAGCCCCAGCATTTT.

The chain links TRBV7-2 to TRBJ2-7; 8 positions agree with TRBD1. V dropped 5 bases and J dropped 0; count of bases not matched to a gene: 6. Looked up from germline, CDR1 is SGHTA and CDR2 is FQGNSA. This CDR3 has 15 residues. The CDR3 DNA reads TGTGCCAGCAGCGAAGCAGGGGGCTCCTCCTACGAGCAGTACTTC. It yields the protein CASSEAGGSSYEQYF.

The V call is TRBV5-4, the J call TRBJ2-7, with D perhaps assigned TRBD1 or TRBD2 (5 bases each). Trimming pared 5 bases from V and 6 bases from J, leaving 15 bases between. The CDR3 has 13 residues. Germline CDR1 and CDR2: SGHNT and YYREEE (reference sequence). CDR3 in amino acids: CASREKGTTEQYF. The CDR3 DNA sequence: TGTGCCAGCAGAGAGAAGGGGACCACCGAGCAGTACTTC.

This rearrangement joins TRBV5-1 to TRBJ2-1; D ambiguous. Germline-derived CDR1 and CDR2 are SGHRS and YFSETQ. The V end lost 2 bases, the J end lost 5 bases, and 5 bases lay between the germline ends. CDR3 length: 12 amino acids. The CDR3 coding sequence is TGCGCCAGCAGCTTTAACGACAATGAGCAGTTCTTC. This gives the protein CASSFNDNEQFF.

The chain is built from TRBV6-6 and TRBJ2-3; 8 positions agree with TRBD1. After removal of 7 bases from V and 4 bases from J, the junction contained 7 bases not matched to a gene. The V gene's germline CDR1 is MNHNY and CDR2 SVGAGI (reference sequence). The CDR3 is made up of 14 amino acids. The CDR3 reads CASTRTGSSDTQYF. The CDR3 DNA reads as TGTGCCAGCACTAGGACAGGGAGTTCAGATACGCAGTATTTT.

V gene TRBV6-1 combines with J gene TRBJ2-5, with TRBD1 matching 7 bases. V was clipped by 4 bases and J by 2 bases; unmatched bases: 4. Germline V gene sequence: CDR1 MNHNS, CDR2 SASEGT. This CDR3 is built from 14 residues. The CDR3 DNA is TGTGCCAGCAGTGGCGGACAGGCTCAAGAGACCCAGTACTTC. This gives the protein CASSGGQAQETQYF.

This sequence joins TRBV14 and TRBJ1-4, with TRBD1 matching 11 bases. The CDR3 extends over 15 amino acids. J gave up 7 bases and V 3 bases, and 4 bases lay outside the gene matches. In germline, CDR1 is SGHDN, CDR2 FVKESK. The CDR3 region is CASSQRTGGSEKLFF. CDR3 nucleotide sequence: TGTGCCAGCAGCCAGAGGACAGGGGGCAGTGAAAAACTGTTTTTT. The full variable domain, completed using reference TRBV14 and TRBJ1-4, is EAGVTQFPSHSVIEKGQTVTLRCDPISGHDNLYWYRRVMGKEIKFLLHFVKESKQDESGMPNNRFLAERTGGTYSTLKVQPAELEDSGVYFCASSQRTGGSEKLFFGSGTQLSVL.

The chain joins TRBV10-1 to TRBJ2-7; the match to TRBD2 covers 10 bases. The CDR3 length is 16 residues. CDR1 WNHNN and CDR2 SYGVQD come from the germline V gene (reference sequence). Unmatched junction bases numbered 11, after V lost 4 bases and J lost 5 bases. The CDR3 here is CASSGSGTSVFHEQYF. The DNA of the CDR3 is TGCGCCAGCAGTGGCTCCGGGACTAGCGTATTCCACGAGCAGTACTTC.

This clone appeared once. This rearrangement joins TRBV4-1 to TRBJ1-2, with D unclear. The V end was cut by 0 bases, the J end by 4 bases, with 6 bases between. CDR1 is MGHRA and CDR2 is YSYEKL in the germline V gene. The CDR3 consists of 13 residues. DNA of the CDR3: TGCGCCAGCAGCCAAGAAGTAGGCTATGGCTACACCTTC. As protein: CASSQEVGYGYTF.

The chain couples TRBV27 to TRBJ1-1; D is perhaps TRBD1 (6 bases). V was shortened by 6 bases and J by 1 base, with 12 bases between the two germline ends. The CDR3 extends over 14 amino acids. Germline CDR1 and CDR2: MNHEY and SMNVEV (reference sequence). In DNA, the CDR3 is TGTGCCAGCAGGGCCTCGGGGGCGAACACTGAAGCTTTCTTT. Its translation is CASRASGANTEAFF.

This chain uses TRBV5-1 with TRBJ2-3, with TRBD1 matching 9 bases. Germline values: CDR1 SGHRS, CDR2 YFSETQ. With 0 bases clipped from V and 4 bases from J, the junction kept 3 bases outside the gene matches. CDR3 size: 15 residues. CDR3 nucleotide sequence: TGCGCCAGCAGCTTGGAAGGACAGGGGCCAGATACGCAGTATTTT. It yields the protein CASSLEGQGPDTQYF.

The chain combines TRBV18 with TRBJ2-2; perhaps TRBD1 as D (5 bases). The CDR3 spans 16 residues. Per the germline V gene, CDR1 is KGHSH and CDR2 is LQKENI. V lost 1 base, J lost 1 base, and 10 bases lay in between. The CDR3 reads CASSPQVGRNTGELFF. DNA of the CDR3: TGTGCCAGCTCACCACAAGTGGGGCGGAACACCGGGGAGCTGTTTTTT. The complete variable domain, with remaining parts taken from reference TRBV18 and TRBJ2-2, reads NAGVMQNPRHLVRRRGQEARLRCSPMKGHSHVYWYRQLPEEGLKFMVYLQKENIIDESGMPKERFSAEFPKEGPSILRIQQVVRGDSAAYFCASSPQVGRNTGELFFGEGSRLTVL.

This rearrangement joins TRBV5-6 to TRBJ2-7; 8 bases agree with TRBD2. The V segment lost 4 bases and the J segment 0 bases; nucleotides outside the gene matches: 9. The CDR3 has 16 amino acids. CDR1 is SGHDT and CDR2 is YYEEEE in the germline V gene. This chain's CDR3 is CASSPQGRGASYEQYF. For the CDR3, the DNA is TGTGCCAGCAGCCCCCAGGGGCGGGGGGCCTCCTACGAGCAGTACTTC.

The V and J genes are TRBV2 and TRBJ1-2; D is possibly TRBD1 (5 bases). Germline CDR1 reads SNHLY; CDR2 reads FYNNEI. This CDR3 contains 14 residues. Trimming removed 7 bases at V and 4 bases at J, with 16 bases between. The CDR3 DNA reads TGTGCCAGCACTAGCGAGGGGACGGGCTATGGCTACACCTTC. Its translation is CASTSEGTGYGYTF.

The chain joins TRBV30 to TRBJ2-2; 7 positions match TRBD2. This CDR3 spans 16 amino acids. CDR1 is GTSNPN and CDR2 is SVGIG in the germline V gene (reference sequence). Trimming removed 4 bases from V and 0 bases from J; junction bases left unmatched: 8. CDR3 residues: CAWNSPSGTNTGELFF. The CDR3 nucleotides read TGTGCCTGGAATTCCCCTAGCGGAACGAACACCGGGGAGCTGTTTTTT.

The CDR3 nucleotides read TGTGCCAGCAGCGAAGGACAGGAAACCTACGAGCAGTACTTC. The encoded protein is CASSEGQETYEQYF. The genes are TRBV9 and TRBJ2-7, with 7 bases identical to TRBD1. The ends lost 3 bases at V and 2 bases at J; junction bases unmatched: 5. The CDR3 consists of 14 residues. CDR1 and CDR2 from the germline V gene are SGDLS and YYNGEE.

The chain links TRBV28 to TRBJ2-7; D is undetermined. The CDR3 spans 15 residues. The germline V gene encodes CDR1 MDHEN and CDR2 SYDVKM. Deletions cut 5 bases from V and 0 bases from J, with 14 bases between. CDR3 nucleotides: TGTGCCAGCAGTCCCGCCGGGCTAAGCTCCTACGAGCAGTACTTC. Residues: CASSPAGLSSYEQYF.

The chain is built from TRBV19 and TRBJ1-2; no definite D call. CDR1 is LNHDA, CDR2 SQIVND, per germline (reference sequence). The CDR3 runs 13 residues. The ends were cut back, 1 base at V and 4 bases at J, with 7 bases in the middle. CDR3 protein: CASSIVVSYGYTF. CDR3 in DNA: TGTGCCAGTAGTATAGTTGTTTCCTATGGCTACACCTTC.